The entry below gives a single TCR beta chain sequence along with its context. Its antigen is unknown. These data are taken from a study of cytomegalovirus exposure and HLA in healthy donors. Study-wide results and caveats: CMV antigen specificity of a few CMV-associated chains was confirmed in vitro. Some TCR beta chains (about 170 of them) were listed as cytomegalovirus-associated.

Using immunoSEQ multiplex PCR, the repertoire was profiled, and TCRdb retains in-frame clones only, with some absent. This table has 200,000 or so clones, more than 80% appearing once. Germline loops: CDR1 MNHEY, CDR2 SMNVEV (reference sequence). There are 16 residues in the CDR3. Trimming removed 5 bases from V and 0 bases from J; junction bases left unmatched: 2. V and J are TRBV27 and TRBJ2-4; 12 nucleotides match TRBD2. This TCR was sampled from a man aged 18-30 years in good health and CMV-seropositive. Sequenced sample: PBMCs. Written as DNA, the CDR3 is TGTGCCAGCAGTCCGGGACTAGCGGGAGCCAAAAACATTCAGTACTTC. The encoded protein is CASSPGLAGAKNIQYF.